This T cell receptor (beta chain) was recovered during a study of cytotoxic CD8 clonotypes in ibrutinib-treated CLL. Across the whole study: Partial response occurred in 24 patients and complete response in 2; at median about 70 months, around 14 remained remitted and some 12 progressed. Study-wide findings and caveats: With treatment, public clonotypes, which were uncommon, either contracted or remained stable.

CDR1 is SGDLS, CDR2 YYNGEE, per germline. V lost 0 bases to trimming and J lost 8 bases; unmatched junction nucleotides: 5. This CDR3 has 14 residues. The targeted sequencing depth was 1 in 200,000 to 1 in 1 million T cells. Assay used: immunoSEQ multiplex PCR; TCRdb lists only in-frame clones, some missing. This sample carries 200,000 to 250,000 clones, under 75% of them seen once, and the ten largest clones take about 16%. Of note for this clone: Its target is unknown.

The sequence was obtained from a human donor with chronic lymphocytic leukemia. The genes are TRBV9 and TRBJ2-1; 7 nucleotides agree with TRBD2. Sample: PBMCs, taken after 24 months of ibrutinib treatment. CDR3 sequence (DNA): TGTGCCAGCAGCGTAGCGGGAGGAGGCTATGAGCAGTTCTTC. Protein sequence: CASSVAGGGYEQFF.